The 23 T cell receptor beta chains below were found in one sample sequenced in a study of Graves' ophthalmopathy and Graves' hyperthyroidism. The authors amplified TCR beta CDR3 regions from RNA transcripts. RT-PCR was first run with HTBI primers, then multiplex PCR in a second round. A single record per CDR3 protein comes from TCRdb applying MiXCR to the multiplex PCR reads. In the table there are about 600,000 distinct CDR3 sequences, just under 40% of which are singletons. The sample was peripheral blood or thyroid tissue (not recorded which). Receptors were obtained from an adult man with Graves' hyperthyroidism.

This clonotype has at least ten counts. The chain links TRBV5-1 to TRBJ1-1; the D gene is possibly TRBD1 (5 bases). The CDR3 covers 18 residues. CDR1 and CDR2 (germline): SGHRS, YFSETQ. Trimming removed 4 bases at V and 0 bases at J, with 22 bases between. CDR3 loop: CASSPKGQGGGLNTEAFF. The CDR3 coding sequence is TGCGCCAGCAGCCCCAAAGGGCAGGGAGGAGGACTGAACACTGAAGCTTTCTTT. The entire variable domain, with the rest obtained from reference TRBV5-1 and TRBJ1-1, is as follows: KAGVTQTPRYLIKTRGQQVTLSCSPISGHRSVSWYQQTPGQGLQFLFEYFSETQRNKGNFPGRFSGRQFSNSRSEMNVSTLELGDSALYLCASSPKGQGGGLNTEAFFGQGTRLTVV.

The chain combines TRBV30 with TRBJ1-2; 7 positions agree with TRBD1. CDR1 is GTSNPN, CDR2 SVGIG, per germline (reference sequence). With 5 bases clipped from V and 4 bases from J, the junction kept 7 bases outside the gene matches. This CDR3 contains 13 residues. The DNA of the CDR3 is TGTGCCTGGGCCTCCGGGACAGCCTATGGCTACACCTTC. This codes for CAWASGTAYGYTF.

V and J are TRBV7-9 and TRBJ2-3; 9 bases align to TRBD2. Unmatched junction bases numbered 5, after V lost 5 bases and J lost 2 bases. The CDR3 runs 15 residues. CDR1 is SEHNR and CDR2 is FQNEAQ in the germline V gene (reference sequence). The chain's CDR3 is CASSQIAGVTDTQYF. In DNA, the CDR3 is TGTGCCAGCAGCCAGATAGCGGGGGTCACAGATACGCAGTATTTT.

This clonotype was seen once. The gene calls are TRBV25-1 and TRBJ2-7; 7 bases match TRBD2. In germline, CDR1 is MGHDK, CDR2 SYGVNS. The CDR3 runs 12 residues. Trimming cost V 4 bases and J 5 bases; bases outside gene matches: 2. CDR3 region: CASSAAGDEQYF. CDR3 nucleotides: TGTGCCAGCAGTGCCGCGGGAGACGAGCAGTACTTC.

The table lists this clonotype with many counts. J is TRBJ1-1 and V is TRBV19; D remains ambiguous. With 3 bases removed from V and 1 base from J, the gap between germline ends came to 6 bases. Looked up from germline, CDR1 is LNHDA and CDR2 is SQIVND (reference sequence). CDR3 length: 13 amino acids. DNA of the CDR3: TGTGCCAGTAGTATCGGCCCGAACACTGAAGCTTTCTTT. Amino acid sequence: CASSIGPNTEAFF.

Remarks on this clonotype: A much more abundant neighbour one base away suggests this may be a read error. The chain recombines TRBV20-1 with TRBJ2-6, with 8 nucleotides matching TRBD1. The CDR3 sequence is 17 residues long. With 3 bases clipped from V and 0 bases from J, the junction kept 7 bases outside the gene matches. Germline lookup yields CDR1 DFQATT and CDR2 SNEGSKA (reference sequence). The CDR3 DNA is TGCAGTGCTAGGGACAGGGACGATTGCTCTGGGGCCAACGTCCTGACTTTC. This codes for CSARDRDDCSGANVLTF.

The chain uses TRBV19 and TRBJ2-6; 8 bases line up with TRBD2. This CDR3 spans 16 amino acids. V gave up 2 bases and J gave up 0 bases; unmatched junction bases: 0. From germline, CDR1 is LNHDA and CDR2 SQIVND (reference sequence). This CDR3 is CASSIRGGSGANVLTF. In DNA, the CDR3 is TGTGCCAGTAGTATACGGGGGGGCTCTGGGGCCAACGTCCTGACTTTC.

A note on this clonotype: A much larger clonotype is one base distant, so this may be a read error. The chain joins TRBV12-3 or TRBV12-4 to TRBJ2-7; a weak D match, TRBD1 (6 bases). The CDR3 contains 15 residues. V was pared by 4 bases and J by 2 bases, with 15 bases between. The CDR3 nucleotides are TGTGCCAGCAGTTCCGGACGACAGGTGACCTACGAGCAGTACTTC. Translation: CASSSGRQVTYEQYF.

This clonotype was detected once. The chain has TRBV25-1 and TRBJ2-5, with 8 positions matching TRBD2. The germline gives CDR1 MGHDK, CDR2 SYGVNS. The length of the CDR3 is 14 residues. Losses at the gene ends were 3 bases for V and 5 bases for J; bases not matched to a gene: 5. The CDR3: CASSDAGGLETQYF. CDR3 nucleotides: TGTGCCAGCAGTGATGCGGGGGGCCTGGAGACCCAGTACTTC.

The rearrangement links TRBV30 to TRBJ1-4, with D maybe TRBD1 (6 bases). The germline V gene encodes CDR1 GTSNPN and CDR2 SVGIG (reference sequence). V lost 0 bases and J 12 bases, leaving 14 bases between the germline ends. The CDR3 is made up of 13 amino acids. The CDR3 bases are TGTGCCTGGAGTGTACGGAGGGACACGCAACTGTTTTTT. Translated: CAWSVRRDTQLFF.

Many counts were recorded for this clonotype. V and J are TRBV25-1 and TRBJ1-5, with D possibly being TRBD1 (5 bases). Between the trimmed V and J ends, which lost 8 bases and 0 bases, there was a span of 20 bases. Germline CDR1 is MGHDK and CDR2 is SYGVNS. The CDR3 covers 17 residues. CDR3 sequence (DNA): TGTGCCAGCCGTCGCGGGGCGAGGGATGATAGCAATCAGCCCCAGCATTTT. This gives the protein CASRRGARDDSNQPQHF.

Many counts were recorded for this clonotype. The CDR3 sequence is CASSLDSGGVSYEQYF. The CDR3 coding sequence is TGTGCCAGCAGCTTAGATTCGGGAGGGGTCTCCTACGAGCAGTACTTC. The chain carries TRBV7-2 and TRBJ2-7, with 8 bases that match TRBD2. Germline-derived CDR1 and CDR2 are SGHTA and FQGNSA. This CDR3 region has 16 residues. V lost 1 base and J lost 0; bases outside the gene matches: 5.

The gene calls are TRBV20-1 and TRBJ2-7; 11 nucleotides align to TRBD2. The tail of the sequence fits TRBJ2-1 better, so the J call may be wrong. The CDR3 is made up of 17 amino acids. Looked up from germline, CDR1 is DFQATT and CDR2 is SNEGSKA (reference sequence). The CDR3 sequence: CSVMGLAETSSYNEQFF. Written as DNA, the CDR3 is TGCAGTGTAATGGGACTAGCGGAAACGAGCTCCTACAATGAGCAGTTCTTC.

On this clonotype itself: A read error may explain this, as a much larger clone is one base away. The rearrangement links TRBV19 to TRBJ1-4; the match to TRBD1 covers 7 bases. Germline CDR1 LNHDA, CDR2 SQIVND (reference sequence). V shed 3 bases and J 8 bases; nucleotides not matched to a gene: 6. The CDR3 is made up of 14 amino acids. CDR3: CASSIRGDTEKLFF. CDR3 bases: TGTGCCAGTAGTATCAGGGGGGACACCGAAAAACTGTTTTTT.

This clonotype was counted only a few times. The J gene is TRBJ1-2, the V gene TRBV18, with D perhaps matching TRBD1 (6 bases). The CDR3 runs to 12 residues. V lost 5 bases, J lost 8 bases, and 12 bases lay in between. From germline, CDR1 is KGHSH and CDR2 LQKENI. CDR3 sequence: CASSERTVGYTF. The CDR3, as DNA: TGTGCCAGCTCAGAACGGACAGTCGGCTACACCTTC.

This clonotype was counted at least ten times. The chain has TRBV2 and TRBJ2-5, with D tentatively TRBD1 (6 bases). V was shortened by 7 bases and J by 4 bases, with 25 bases between the two germline ends. The CDR3 runs 17 residues. Germline V gives CDR1 SNHLY, CDR2 FYNNEI. CDR3 sequence: CASIGPEKQGSLETQYF. The DNA for the CDR3 is TGTGCCAGCATTGGACCCGAAAAGCAGGGGAGTCTAGAGACCCAGTACTTC. Looking up the rest from reference TRBV2 and TRBJ2-5 gives the full variable domain: EPEVTQTPSHQVTQMGQEVILRCVPISNHLYFYWYRQILGQKVEFLVSFYNNEISEKSEIFDDQFSVERPDGSNFTLKIRSTKLEDSAMYFCASIGPEKQGSLETQYFGPGTRLLVL.

This clonotype was seen repeatedly, ten times or more. V and J are TRBV7-9 and TRBJ1-1; no clear D gene. The germline V and J ends were trimmed by 7 bases and 8 bases, with 23 bases remaining between them. This CDR3 is 15 amino acids long. From germline, CDR1 is SEHNR and CDR2 FQNEAQ (reference sequence). As DNA, the CDR3 is TGTGCCAGCACCGCCCCGAAAACAAGGAAGACAGAAGCTTTCTTT. Protein: CASTAPKTRKTEAFF.

This clonotype was recorded at least ten times. This rearrangement joins TRBV5-1 to TRBJ2-2; possible D gene TRBD2, 5 bases. V was clipped by 2 bases and J by 5 bases, with 13 bases between them. Germline-derived CDR1 and CDR2 are SGHRS and YFSETQ. The CDR3 spans 15 residues. CDR3 coding DNA: TGCGCCAGCAGCTTAAGAGGGCAGGCGACCGGGGAGCTGTTTTTT. It encodes CASSLRGQATGELFF.

This sequence joins TRBV11-1 and TRBJ1-4; D is uncertain. CDR1 and CDR2 from the germline V gene are SGHAT and FQDESV (reference sequence). This CDR3 comprises 17 residues. V lost 3 bases to trimming and J lost 7 bases, with 21 bases between them. Here the CDR3 DNA reads TGTGCCAGCAGCTTGCCGGTAGCGTCCGGGGTCTTTGAAAAACTGTTTTTT. It yields the protein CASSLPVASGVFEKLFF.

Notes on this clonotype: A much larger clonotype is one base distant, so this may be a read error. V usage is TRBV24-1 and J usage is TRBJ1-5; a weak D match, TRBD1 (5 bases). This CDR3 is built from 13 residues. The germline V gene has CDR1 KGHDR and CDR2 SFDVKD. CDR3 coding DNA: TGTGCCACCAGTGAGCAGGGTTCCCAGCCCCGGCATTTT. This translates into CATSEQGSQPRHF.

As for this clonotype: One end of the junction does not line up with germline, which may come from a read error. The chain uses TRBV5-1 and TRBJ2-1, with 9 bases matching TRBD1. The length of the CDR3 is 14 residues. Germline V gives CDR1 SGHRS, CDR2 YFSETQ. The CDR3 DNA is TGCGCCAGCAGTTTATTCACAGGGGGCACTGAGCGGTTCTTC. It specifies CASSLFTGGTERFF.

Details on this clonotype: The germline gene is not matched at one end of the junction; a read error may be the cause. This chain joins TRBV20-1 and TRBJ1-4; D perhaps matches TRBD1 (5 bases). CDR3 length: 16 amino acids. CDR1 and CDR2 (germline): DFQATT, SNEGSKA (reference sequence). The CDR3: CSARDGVGGSGEELFF. CDR3 coding DNA: TGCAGTGCTAGAGATGGAGTCGGGGGTTCAGGTGAAGAACTGTTTTTT.

The chain is built from TRBV20-1 and TRBJ1-5; unclear D gene. CDR3 length: 13 residues. Deletions cut 3 bases from V and 3 bases from J, with 9 bases between. Germline V gene data show CDR1 as DFQATT and CDR2 as SNEGSKA (reference sequence). CDR3 coding DNA: TGCAGTGCTAGGACATTGAACAATCAGCCCCAGCATTTT. Translating gives CSARTLNNQPQHF.